Given below is one TCR beta chain in context. This entry comes from a study of CD8+ T cells in alopecia areata. Overall study: The study gave tofacitinib for 6 to 18 months, then 6 months off drug.

The CDR3 runs to 15 residues. V lost 5 bases to trimming and J lost 6 bases, with 19 bases between them. Germline V gene data show CDR1 as SGHAT and CDR2 as FQNNGV. Sorting of CD4+ and CD8+ T cells was performed on PBMCs. As the sequencing template, cDNA was produced by extracting RNA and reverse transcribing it. The repertoire was sequenced with immunoSEQ multiplex PCR; TCRdb's copy has only in-frame clones and lacks some. The sample lists 150,000 or so clones, over 80% occurring once. The specimen was CD8+ T cells sorted from blood, collected at week 0. The sequence came from a human donor with alopecia areata. The chain is built from TRBV11-2 and TRBJ1-2; D not certain. The CDR3 loop reads CASSPTGRARHGYTF. DNA for the CDR3: TGTGCCAGCAGCCCGACTGGGAGGGCGAGGCATGGCTACACCTTC.